This record looks at one T cell receptor (beta chain) sequence and its context. The specificity of this receptor is unknown. One base away there is no much larger clone; base qualities are not given. This sample was included in a study of esophageal squamous cell carcinoma under preoperative chemotherapy listed by TCRdb under 2018. About the study as a whole: TCR repertoires were profiled in both peripheral blood T cells and tumor-infiltrating lymphocytes. The study assessed how paclitaxel-nedaplatin chemotherapy affected T-cell receptor repertoires in patients with esophageal squamous cell carcinoma. A few patients with primary esophageal squamous cell carcinoma were included in the cohort. Repertoires from samples taken before paclitaxel-nedaplatin therapy were compared with repertoires from samples taken after paclitaxel-nedaplatin therapy.

What the work shows at the level of the full study, not this receptor alone: Immediate and substantial changes in clonotype frequency were induced by paclitaxel-nedaplatin therapy, and contraction rather than amplification was more likely to be observed among abundant clones. A small cohort was used, with only five patients with esophageal squamous cell carcinoma being analyzed. Tumor-infiltrating lymphocytes after treatment appeared to come partly from peripheral T cells migrating into the tumor, rather than solely from local clonal changes. After chemotherapy, peripheral T cells showed a significant rise in TCR diversity, whereas tumor-infiltrating lymphocytes did not.

The sample's time point label is to be understood as: before preoperative PTX-NDP chemotherapy. Before surgery, patients were given paclitaxel-nedaplatin as preoperative chemotherapy. The library was obtained by PCR. The listed sequencing device is HiSeq X Ten. High-throughput sequencing was used to characterize the TCR repertoires. TCRdb trimmed public reads at Q25 via fastp, called clones via MiXCR and kept in-frame beta chains. Each CDR3 protein gets just one entry, which takes the most common genes and DNA from the rows behind it. The sample data list tens of thousands of distinct CDR3 sequences, and 45% to 55% of these were observed just once. Approximately 12% of the sample is held by the ten biggest clonotypes. This specimen was acquired from a patient given preoperative chemotherapy. The TCR sequence derives from a human donor with esophageal squamous cell carcinoma. The donor label of this sample is uncertain.

The DNA sequence reads TGTGCCAGTAGTACCTCCCACTGGGGGATTGGCTACAATGAGCAGTTCTTC. Protein translation: CASSTSHWGIGYNEQFF. The chain is assembled from TRBV19 and TRBJ2-1; the D gene is possibly TRBD1 or TRBD2, with 5 bases matching each. Trimming removed 4 bases from V and 3 bases from J, leaving 19 bases between the germline ends. The CDR3 contains 17 residues, cysteine and phenylalanine counted. Left in the record is the CDR3 DNA by itself, 51 bases read in frame from the first base. For CDR1 and CDR2, the germline V gene (reference sequence) lists LNHDA and SQIVND.